Sequencing of this T cell receptor (beta chain) was carried out in a study of cytomegalovirus exposure and HLA in healthy donors. This clone was detected only once. Some clones are missing from TCRdb's copy, which holds only in-frame ones; the method was immunoSEQ multiplex PCR. The profile shows 300,000 to 350,000 clones, approximately 86% of them singletons. Trimming took 5 bases from V and 1 from J; bases not matched to a gene: 5. CDR3 size: 16 residues. Germline lookup yields CDR1 LNHDA and CDR2 SQIVND (reference sequence). The donors were members of the validation cohort, which comprised 100 to 150 subjects and was separate from the first cohort of 666 subjects.

The chain carries TRBV19 and TRBJ1-5; TRBD1 aligns across 10 bases. This receptor was identified in a man under 40 in good health and CMV-seronegative. The sequenced material came from PBMCs. As DNA, the CDR3 is TGTGCCAGTAGTGGGCCGGACAGGGGGAGCAATCAGCCCCAGCATTTT. Protein product: CASSGPDRGSNQPQHF.